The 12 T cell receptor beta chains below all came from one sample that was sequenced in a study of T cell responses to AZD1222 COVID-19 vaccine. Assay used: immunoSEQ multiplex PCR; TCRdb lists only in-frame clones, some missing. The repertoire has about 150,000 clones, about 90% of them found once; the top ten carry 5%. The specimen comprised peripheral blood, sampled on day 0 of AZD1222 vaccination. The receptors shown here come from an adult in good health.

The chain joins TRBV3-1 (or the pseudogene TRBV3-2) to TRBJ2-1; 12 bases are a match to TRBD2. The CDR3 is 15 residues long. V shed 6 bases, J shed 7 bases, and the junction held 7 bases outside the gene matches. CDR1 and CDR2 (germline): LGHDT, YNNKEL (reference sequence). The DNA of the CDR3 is TGTGCCAGCAGGAGGGCCACTAGCGGGGGGAATGAGCAGTTCTTC. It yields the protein CASRRATSGGNEQFF.

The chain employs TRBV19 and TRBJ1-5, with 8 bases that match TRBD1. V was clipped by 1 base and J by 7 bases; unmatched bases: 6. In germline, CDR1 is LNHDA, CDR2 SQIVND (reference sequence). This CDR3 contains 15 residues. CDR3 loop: CASSIVAGGRQPQHF. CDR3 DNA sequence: TGTGCCAGTAGTATAGTGGCAGGGGGCAGGCAGCCCCAGCATTTT.

CDR3 sequence reads: CASSPQGNTGELFF. CDR3 bases: TGTGCCAGCTCACCACAGGGTAACACCGGGGAGCTGTTTTTT. The chain joins TRBV18 to TRBJ2-2, with D unclear. The germline V gene has CDR1 KGHSH and CDR2 LQKENI. The ends were cut back, 1 base at V and 2 bases at J, with 5 bases in the middle. This CDR3 is 14 amino acids long.

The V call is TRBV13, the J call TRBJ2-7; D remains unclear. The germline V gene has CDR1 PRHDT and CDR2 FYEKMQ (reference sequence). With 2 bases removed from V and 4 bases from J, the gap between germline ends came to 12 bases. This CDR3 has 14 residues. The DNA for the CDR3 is TGTGCCAGCAGCTTATCGGCTAGAAAATACGAGCAGTACTTC. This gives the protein CASSLSARKYEQYF.

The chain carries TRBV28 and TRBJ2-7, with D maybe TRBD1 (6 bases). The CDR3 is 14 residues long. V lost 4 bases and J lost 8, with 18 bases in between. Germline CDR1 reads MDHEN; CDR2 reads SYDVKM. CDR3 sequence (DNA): TGTGCCAGCAGTTCTATTGGGACACTGAGTAAGCAGTACTTC. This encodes CASSSIGTLSKQYF.

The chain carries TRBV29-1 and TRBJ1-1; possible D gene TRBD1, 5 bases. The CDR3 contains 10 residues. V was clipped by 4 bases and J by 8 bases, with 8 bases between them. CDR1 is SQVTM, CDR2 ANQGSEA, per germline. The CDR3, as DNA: TGCAGCGTTGCCAACAGGGAAGCTTTCTTT. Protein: CSVANREAFF.

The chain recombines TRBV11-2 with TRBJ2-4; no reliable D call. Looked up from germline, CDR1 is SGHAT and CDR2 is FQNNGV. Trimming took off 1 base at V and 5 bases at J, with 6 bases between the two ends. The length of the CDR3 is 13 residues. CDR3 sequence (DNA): TGTGCCAGCAGCTTAGGTAGTCAAAACATTCAGTACTTC. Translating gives CASSLGSQNIQYF.

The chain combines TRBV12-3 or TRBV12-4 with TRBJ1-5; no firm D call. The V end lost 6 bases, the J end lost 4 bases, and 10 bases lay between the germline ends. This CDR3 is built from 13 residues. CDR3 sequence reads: CASSMGDNQPQHF. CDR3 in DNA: TGTGCCAGCAGCATGGGCGATAATCAGCCCCAGCATTTT.

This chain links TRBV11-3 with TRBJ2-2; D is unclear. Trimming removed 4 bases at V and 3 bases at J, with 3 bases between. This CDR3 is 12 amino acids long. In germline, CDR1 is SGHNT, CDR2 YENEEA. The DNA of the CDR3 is TGTGCCAGCAGCTCATACACCGGGGAGCTGTTTTTT. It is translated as CASSSYTGELFF. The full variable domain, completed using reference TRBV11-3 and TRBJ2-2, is EAGVVQSPRYKIIEKKQPVAFWCNPISGHNTLYWYLQNLGQGPELLIRYENEEAVDDSQLPKDRFSAERLKGVDSTLKIQPAELGDSAVYLCASSSYTGELFFGEGSRLTVL.

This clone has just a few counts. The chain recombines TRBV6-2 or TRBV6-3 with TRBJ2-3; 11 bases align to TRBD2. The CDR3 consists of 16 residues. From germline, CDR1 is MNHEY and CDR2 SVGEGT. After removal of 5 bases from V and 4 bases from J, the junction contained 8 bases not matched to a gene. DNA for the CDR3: TGTGCCAGCAGTCCAACTAGCGGGAGTATGGCAGATACGCAGTATTTT. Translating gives CASSPTSGSMADTQYF.

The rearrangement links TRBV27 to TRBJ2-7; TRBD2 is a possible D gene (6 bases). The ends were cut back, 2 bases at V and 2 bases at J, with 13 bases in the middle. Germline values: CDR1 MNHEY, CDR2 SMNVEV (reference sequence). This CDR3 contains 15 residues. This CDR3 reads CASSLRQGGTYEQYF. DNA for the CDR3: TGTGCCAGCAGTTTACGGCAGGGAGGCACCTACGAGCAGTACTTC.

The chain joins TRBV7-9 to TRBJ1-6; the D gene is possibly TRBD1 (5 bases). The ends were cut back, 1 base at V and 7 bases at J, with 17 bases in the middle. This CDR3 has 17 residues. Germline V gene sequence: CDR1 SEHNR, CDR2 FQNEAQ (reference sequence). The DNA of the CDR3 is TGTGCCAGCAGCTTAGTGGTAGGGGCCGAGGGGAATTCACCCCTCCACTTT. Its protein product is CASSLVVGAEGNSPLHF.